The 18 T cell receptor beta chains below all came from one sample that was sequenced in a study of shared clonotypes between healthy human individuals. Produced via immunoSEQ multiplex PCR; TCRdb's table is partial and in-frame only. The sample holds fewer than 1.8 million clones, approximately 98.5% seen once. Sequencing was performed on naive CD4+ T cells sorted from blood. Regarding subset: CD45RA+ positively selected. Source of these receptors: a man aged 30-40 years in good health.

V usage is TRBV7-6 and J usage is TRBJ1-5; no clear D. The germline CDR1 and CDR2 sequences are SGHVS and FNYEAQ. This CDR3 has 15 residues. Trimming shortened V by 5 bases and J by 1 base, and 12 bases separated the two germline ends. In DNA, the CDR3 is TGTGCCAGCAGCCCCCCGGCCGTCAGCAATCAGCCCCAGCATTTT. This sequence encodes CASSPPAVSNQPQHF.

The rearrangement links TRBV19 to TRBJ1-2, with unresolved D. CDR1 and CDR2 from the germline V gene are LNHDA and SQIVND (reference sequence). CDR3 length equals 12 residues. The V end was cut by 3 bases, the J end by 8 bases, with 10 bases between. The CDR3 DNA reads as TGTGCCAGTAGTATTCGGCATGGAGGCTACACCTTC. This codes for CASSIRHGGYTF.

As to this clone: An end of the junction does not agree with germline; a read error may underlie this. The chain is built from TRBV7-9 and TRBJ1-1, with no clear D. From germline, CDR1 is SEHNR and CDR2 FQNEAQ (reference sequence). The CDR3 extends over 16 amino acids. The CDR3 is CASTLPSDGRKTEAFF. CDR3 nucleotides: TGTGCCAGCACCTTACCCTCGGACGGGAGAAAGACTGAAGCTTTCTTT. The variable domain in full, with the rest retrieved from reference TRBV7-9 and TRBJ1-1, is DTGVSQNPRHKITKRGQNVTFRCDPISEHNRLYWYRQTLGQGPEFLTYFQNEAQLEKSRLLSDRFSAERPKGSFSTLEIQRTEQGDSAMYLCASTLPSDGRKTEAFFGQGTRLTVV.

This clone is a singleton in its sample. The V call is TRBV6-5, the J call TRBJ2-1, with TRBD2 matching 12 bases. The CDR3 totals 15 residues. Per germline, CDR1 MNHEY and CDR2 SVGAGI. Germline trimming cut 4 bases from V and 7 bases from J; bases unmatched to any gene: 5. The CDR3 is CASSSTSGRKNEQFF. The CDR3 bases are TGTGCCAGCAGTTCAACTAGCGGGAGGAAAAATGAGCAGTTCTTC.

This rearrangement joins TRBV10-2 to TRBJ2-1; a possible D gene is TRBD2 (5 bases). CDR1 is WSHSY and CDR2 is SAAADI in the germline V gene. Trimming removed 6 bases from V and 6 bases from J, with 18 bases in between. CDR3 length equals 15 residues. CDR3 nucleotides: TGCGCCAGCAGACTCCCCAAGGGAGCCCTCAATGAGCAGTTCTTC. Encoded protein: CASRLPKGALNEQFF.

This rearrangement joins TRBV5-4 to TRBJ2-3; D possibly matches TRBD1 or TRBD2 (5 bases each). This CDR3 has 16 amino acids. Trimming pared 4 bases from V and 3 bases from J, leaving 18 bases between. Germline values: CDR1 SGHNT, CDR2 YYREEE (reference sequence). DNA for the CDR3: TGTGCCAGCAGCACGGGGCCTGAACCTAAGACAGATACGCAGTATTTT. Residues: CASSTGPEPKTDTQYF.

The chain carries TRBV7-9 and TRBJ2-7, with D possibly being TRBD2 (5 bases). CDR1 and CDR2 from the germline V gene are SEHNR and FQNEAQ (reference sequence). This CDR3 is 14 amino acids long. V was pared by 7 bases and J by 2 bases, with 15 bases between. In DNA form, the CDR3 reads TGTGCCAGCATTTCCGGGGTGGGGACCTACGAGCAGTACTTC. Protein sequence: CASISGVGTYEQYF.

The chain has TRBV5-4 and TRBJ2-5; 8 bases line up with TRBD1. CDR1 SGHNT and CDR2 YYREEE come from the germline V gene (reference sequence). The J segment lost 7 bases and the V segment lost 4 bases, leaving 12 bases of the junction unmatched. This CDR3 comprises 15 residues. The CDR3 DNA follows: TGTGCCAGCAGCCGGCCGGGACAGGTGCTTGGGACCCAGTACTTC. It translates to CASSRPGQVLGTQYF. Complete variable domain (other parts from reference TRBV5-4 and TRBJ2-5): ETGVTQSPTHLIKTRGQQVTLRCSSQSGHNTVSWYQQALGQGPQFIFQYYREEENGRGNFPPRFSGLQFPNYSSELNVNALELDDSALYLCASSRPGQVLGTQYFGPGTRLLVL.

The genes are TRBV21-1 and TRBJ2-3; the D call in the table, TRBD2, was not verified against the DNA. TRBV21-1 is a pseudogene segment. The length of the CDR3 is 17 residues. The CDR3 bases are TGTGCCAGCAGTTTATACGGACTAGCGGGAGTGCCAGATACGCAGTATTTT. It encodes CASSLYGLAGVPDTQYF.

The V call is TRBV29-1, the J call TRBJ2-3, with 7 bases lining up with TRBD1. The germline CDR1 and CDR2 sequences are SQVTM and ANQGSEA. V was clipped by 5 bases and J by 2 bases; unmatched bases: 4. The CDR3 extends over 13 amino acids. The CDR3 region has the DNA TGCAGCGTTAGGACAGGCGACACAGATACGCAGTATTTT. This gives the protein CSVRTGDTDTQYF.

This chain links TRBV19 with TRBJ2-1, with D perhaps TRBD1 (6 bases). From germline, CDR1 is LNHDA and CDR2 SQIVND (reference sequence). Trimming stripped 5 bases from V and 4 bases from J, with 12 bases between. This CDR3 spans 14 amino acids. In DNA form, the CDR3 reads TGTGCCAGTAGTCCCGGGACACAATACAATGAGCAGTTCTTC. Its protein product is CASSPGTQYNEQFF.

The rearrangement links TRBV4-1 to TRBJ2-3, with TRBD2 identical over 7 bases. V shed 0 bases and J 5 bases; nucleotides not matched to a gene: 11. CDR1 and CDR2 from the germline V gene are MGHRA and YSYEKL. The CDR3 is 17 residues long. The CDR3: CASSQDPPGGLGDTQYF. DNA for the CDR3: TGCGCCAGCAGCCAAGATCCCCCGGGAGGCCTTGGAGATACGCAGTATTTT.

The chain employs TRBV7-2 and TRBJ1-1; possible D gene TRBD1, 5 bases. The CDR3 extends over 14 amino acids. CDR1 is SGHTA, CDR2 FQGNSA, per germline. Deletions cut 4 bases from V and 8 bases from J, with 17 bases between. DNA of the CDR3: TGTGCCAGCAGCTCCCGGGGCGGGCCGTGGGAAGCTTTCTTT. Protein: CASSSRGGPWEAFF.

The chain links TRBV7-9 to TRBJ1-3; 12 bases are shared with TRBD1. The trim removed 1 base at V and 8 bases at J, leaving 6 bases unmatched. Germline V gene data show CDR1 as SEHNR and CDR2 as FQNEAQ (reference sequence). This CDR3 has 16 amino acids. The DNA of the CDR3 is TGTGCCAGCAGCTTAGACCCGGGACAGGGGGCAGACACCATATATTTT. Protein product: CASSLDPGQGADTIYF. Based on the CDR3 plus reference TRBV7-9 and TRBJ1-3, the full variable domain is DTGVSQNPRHKITKRGQNVTFRCDPISEHNRLYWYRQTLGQGPEFLTYFQNEAQLEKSRLLSDRFSAERPKGSFSTLEIQRTEQGDSAMYLCASSLDPGQGADTIYFGEGSWLTVV.

In the case of this clone: Distinct nucleotide sequences in the sample also encode this CDR3. The chain links TRBV18 to TRBJ1-5; no firm D call. The CDR3 has 14 amino acids. CDR1 KGHSH and CDR2 LQKENI come from the germline V gene. V shed 1 base and J shed 1 base, with 5 bases lying between them. For the CDR3, the DNA is TGTGCCAGCTCACCACAGGAGAGCAATCAGCCCCAGCATTTT. Protein product: CASSPQESNQPQHF.

The rearrangement uses TRBV11-2 and TRBJ2-7; D unresolved. Trimming cost V 5 bases and J 3 bases, with 17 bases left between them. The CDR3 sequence is 15 residues long. The germline V gene has CDR1 SGHAT and CDR2 FQNNGV. The CDR3 DNA follows: TGTGCCAGCAGCCCCGGTCGCAGAAACGGCTACGAGCAGTACTTC. This codes for CASSPGRRNGYEQYF.

V is TRBV5-1 and J is TRBJ2-2; 8 nucleotides match TRBD1. CDR1 SGHRS and CDR2 YFSETQ come from the germline V gene. This CDR3 is 16 amino acids long. The trim removed 4 bases at V and 7 bases at J, leaving 12 bases unmatched. CDR3 protein: CASSQGQGLRGGELFF. CDR3 DNA: TGCGCCAGCAGCCAAGGACAGGGTTTAAGAGGCGGGGAGCTGTTTTTT.

The chain joins TRBV27 to TRBJ1-2, with TRBD1 matching 9 bases. CDR1 is MNHEY, CDR2 SMNVEV, per germline (reference sequence). This CDR3 contains 17 residues. After removal of 3 bases from V and 8 bases from J, the junction contained 16 bases not matched to a gene. CDR3 protein: CASSFISGTGYSIGYTF. The CDR3 DNA sequence: TGTGCCAGCAGTTTCATCTCCGGGACAGGGTATTCTATCGGCTACACCTTC.